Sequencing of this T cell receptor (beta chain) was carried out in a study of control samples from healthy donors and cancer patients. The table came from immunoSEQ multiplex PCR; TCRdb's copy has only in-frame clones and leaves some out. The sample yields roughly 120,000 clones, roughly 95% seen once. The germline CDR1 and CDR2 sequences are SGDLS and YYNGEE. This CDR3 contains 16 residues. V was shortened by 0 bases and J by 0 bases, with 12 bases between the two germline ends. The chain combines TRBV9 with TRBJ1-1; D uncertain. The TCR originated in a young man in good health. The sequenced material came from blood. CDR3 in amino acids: CASSVGSGLMNTEAFF. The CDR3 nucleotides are TGTGCCAGCAGCGTAGGGTCCGGACTCATGAACACTGAAGCTTTCTTT.